The source of this TCR beta chain is a study of cytomegalovirus exposure and HLA in healthy donors. Study context: Samples from HLA-typed donors yielded about 85 million unique TCRs in an early data release. There were 350 to 400 genotyped donors. Of these, 81% fell in the genetic ancestry cluster associated with self-reported Caucasian donors. Study results and limitations: In a later analysis, HLA-associated beta chains showed higher expansion and lower generation probabilities than comparable chains. The majority of TCR sequences were rare, yet some public TCRs appeared in many donors.

To note about this clone: The target antigen is unknown.

This PCR relied on a set of 60 Vbeta primers and 13 Jbeta primers. Assay: immunoSEQ multiplex PCR; the TCRdb copy retains only in-frame clones and omits some. The sample lists about 200,000 clones, about 82% occurring once. CDR1 and CDR2 (germline): SGHKS, YYEKEE (reference sequence). Trimming stripped 10 bases from V and 1 base from J, with 8 bases between. This CDR3 comprises 11 residues. The chain recombines TRBV5-5 with TRBJ2-5; D remains ambiguous. The receptor's source is a man aged 25 to 40 in good health and CMV-seronegative. What was sequenced was PBMCs. CDR3 sequence: CACGTQETQYF. CDR3 nucleotides: TGTGCCTGCGGCACCCAAGAGACCCAGTACTTC.